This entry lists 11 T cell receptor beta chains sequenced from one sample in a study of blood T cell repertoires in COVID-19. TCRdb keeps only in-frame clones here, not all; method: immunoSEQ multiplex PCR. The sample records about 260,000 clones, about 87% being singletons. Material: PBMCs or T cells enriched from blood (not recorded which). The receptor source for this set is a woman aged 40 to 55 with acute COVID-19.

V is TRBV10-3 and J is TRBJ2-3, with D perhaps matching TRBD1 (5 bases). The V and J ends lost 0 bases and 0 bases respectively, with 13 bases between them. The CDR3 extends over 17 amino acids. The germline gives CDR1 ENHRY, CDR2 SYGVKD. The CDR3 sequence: CAISESLITGSTDTQYF. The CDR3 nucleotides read TGTGCCATCAGTGAGTCTTTGATTACAGGAAGCACAGATACGCAGTATTTT.

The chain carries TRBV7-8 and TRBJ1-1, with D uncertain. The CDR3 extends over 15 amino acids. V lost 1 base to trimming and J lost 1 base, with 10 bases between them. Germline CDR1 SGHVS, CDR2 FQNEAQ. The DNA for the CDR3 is TGTGCCAGCAGCTTAGATGACGCAGGGAACACTGAAGCTTTCTTT. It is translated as CASSLDDAGNTEAFF.

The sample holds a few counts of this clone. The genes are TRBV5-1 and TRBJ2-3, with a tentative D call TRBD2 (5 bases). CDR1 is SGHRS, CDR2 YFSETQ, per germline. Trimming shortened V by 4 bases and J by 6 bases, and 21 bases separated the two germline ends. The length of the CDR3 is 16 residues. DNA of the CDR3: TGCGCCAGCAGCCCCACGCCAGCGGTCGGCGGCGATACGCAGTATTTT. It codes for CASSPTPAVGGDTQYF.

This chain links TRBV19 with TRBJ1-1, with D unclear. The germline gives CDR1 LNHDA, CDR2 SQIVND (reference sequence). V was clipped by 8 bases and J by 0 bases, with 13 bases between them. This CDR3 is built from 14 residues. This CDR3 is CASLRQNMNTEAFF. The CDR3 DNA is TGTGCCAGTCTAAGACAAAACATGAACACTGAAGCTTTCTTT. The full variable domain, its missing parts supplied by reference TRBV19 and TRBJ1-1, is DGGITQSPKYLFRKEGQNVTLSCEQNLNHDAMYWYRQDPGQGLRLIYYSQIVNDFQKGDIAEGYSVSREKKESFPLTVTSAQKNPTAFYLCASLRQNMNTEAFFGQGTRLTVV.

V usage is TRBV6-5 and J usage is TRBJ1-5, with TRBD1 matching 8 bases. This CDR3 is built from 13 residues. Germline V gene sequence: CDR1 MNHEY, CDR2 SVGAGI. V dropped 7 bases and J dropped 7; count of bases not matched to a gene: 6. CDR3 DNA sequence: TGTGCCAGCACCCAGGGGGCCAGCCAGCCCCAGCATTTT. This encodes CASTQGASQPQHF.

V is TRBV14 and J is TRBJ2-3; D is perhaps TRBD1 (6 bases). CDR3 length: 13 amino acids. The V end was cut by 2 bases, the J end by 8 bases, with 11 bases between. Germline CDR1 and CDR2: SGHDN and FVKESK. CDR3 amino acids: CASSQIRQATQYF. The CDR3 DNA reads TGTGCCAGCAGCCAAATAAGACAGGCTACGCAGTATTTT.

The CDR3 coding sequence is TGTGCCAGCAGCGTAGATTGGGCTAGCGGGAGCGATGAGCAGTTCTTC. Protein product: CASSVDWASGSDEQFF. The gene calls are TRBV9 and TRBJ2-1; 10 bases map to TRBD2. The CDR3 contains 16 residues. J lost 8 bases, V lost 0 bases, and 8 bases had no gene match. CDR1 and CDR2 (germline): SGDLS, YYNGEE.

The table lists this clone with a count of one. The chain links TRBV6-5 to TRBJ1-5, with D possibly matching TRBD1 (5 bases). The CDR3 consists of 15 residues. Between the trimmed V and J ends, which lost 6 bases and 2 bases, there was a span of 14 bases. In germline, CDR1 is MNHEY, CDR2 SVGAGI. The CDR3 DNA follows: TGTGCCAGCAGGCCACCGGGGGGAGGCAATCAGCCCCAGCATTTT. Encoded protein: CASRPPGGGNQPQHF.

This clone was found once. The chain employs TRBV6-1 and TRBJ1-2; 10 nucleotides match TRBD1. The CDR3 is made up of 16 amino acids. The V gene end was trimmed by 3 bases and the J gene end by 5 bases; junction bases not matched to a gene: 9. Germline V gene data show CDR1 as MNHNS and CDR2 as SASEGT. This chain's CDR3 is CASSDFTGQGVYGYTF. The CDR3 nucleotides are TGTGCCAGCAGTGATTTTACTGGACAGGGGGTATATGGCTACACCTTC.

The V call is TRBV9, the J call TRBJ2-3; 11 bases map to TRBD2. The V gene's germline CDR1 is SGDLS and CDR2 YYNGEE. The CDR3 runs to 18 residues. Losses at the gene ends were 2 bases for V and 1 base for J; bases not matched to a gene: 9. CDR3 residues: CASSVSGRAAGGTDTQYF. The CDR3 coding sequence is TGTGCCAGCAGCGTTAGCGGGAGGGCCGCTGGGGGCACAGATACGCAGTATTTT. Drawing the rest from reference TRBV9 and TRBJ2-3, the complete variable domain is DSGVTQTPKHLITATGQRVTLRCSPRSGDLSVYWYQQSLDQGLQFLIQYYNGEERAKGNILERFSAQQFPDLHSELNLSSLELGDSALYFCASSVSGRAAGGTDTQYFGPGTRLTVL.

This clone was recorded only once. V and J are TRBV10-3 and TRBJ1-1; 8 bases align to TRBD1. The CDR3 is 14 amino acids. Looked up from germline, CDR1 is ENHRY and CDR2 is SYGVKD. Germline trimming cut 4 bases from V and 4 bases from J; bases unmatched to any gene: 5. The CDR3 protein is CAISGTGLGTEAFF. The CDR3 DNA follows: TGTGCCATCAGTGGGACAGGGTTGGGCACTGAAGCTTTCTTT.